The sequence of this T cell receptor (beta chain) was determined in a study of CD8+CD57+ T cells in acquired aplastic anemia. Study overall: Sorted CD4+ and CD8+ cell DNA averaged approximately 3.2 ug. Healthy-donor CD4+ cells averaged around 10 million reads.

On this clonotype: Its antigen is not known.

Overall study results and limits: A significant difference in CD8+ Simpson's diversity between patients and controls was not found. Patients and controls shared just under 30 CD8+ CDR3 sequences, highly expressed in patients.

The TCR beta profiling, which covered VDJ combination and CDR3 sequence, was carried out using genomic DNA as the template. TCRdb ran MiXCR on the reads and lists one entry per CDR3 protein. The data hold a few hundred thousand distinct CDR3 sequences, with roughly 57% observed a single time. Germline values: CDR1 DFQATT, CDR2 SNEGSKA (reference sequence). V lost 5 bases, J lost 11 bases, and 5 bases stayed unmatched. This CDR3 has 12 residues. The sequence derives from a human donor in good health. Sequenced: sorted CD4+, CD8+, or CD8+CD57+ T cells (not recorded which) from PBMCs. The J gene is TRBJ2-4, the V gene TRBV20-1; 11 nucleotides line up with TRBD2. CDR3 protein: CSAYLAGGVQYF. CDR3 coding DNA: TGCAGTGCTTACCTAGCGGGGGGTGTTCAGTACTTC.